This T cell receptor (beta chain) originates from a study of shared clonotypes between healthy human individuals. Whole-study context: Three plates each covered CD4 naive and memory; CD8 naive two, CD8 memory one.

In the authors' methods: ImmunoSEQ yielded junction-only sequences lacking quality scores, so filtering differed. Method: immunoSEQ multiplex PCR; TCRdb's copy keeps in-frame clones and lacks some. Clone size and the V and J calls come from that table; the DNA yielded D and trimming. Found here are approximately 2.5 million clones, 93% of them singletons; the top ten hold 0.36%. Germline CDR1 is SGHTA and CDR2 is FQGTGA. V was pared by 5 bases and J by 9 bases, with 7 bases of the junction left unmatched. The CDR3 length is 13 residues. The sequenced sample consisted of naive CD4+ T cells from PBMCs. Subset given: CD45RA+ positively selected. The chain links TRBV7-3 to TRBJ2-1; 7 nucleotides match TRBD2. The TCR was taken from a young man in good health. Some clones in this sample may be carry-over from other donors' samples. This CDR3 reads CASSKAGVSEQFF. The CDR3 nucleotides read TGTGCCAGCAGCAAGGCGGGGGTGTCTGAGCAGTTCTTC.